A selection of T cell receptor beta chains follows, all from one sample in a study of vaccination effects on CD4 cells after COVID-19. These receptors' antigens are unknown. The data were produced by immunoSEQ multiplex PCR, yet TCRdb's version contains in-frame clones alone and is incomplete. This sample carries under 55,000 clones, roughly 73% of them seen once, and the ten largest clones take approximately 6%. Sample: CD4+ T cells from PBMCs cultured with HCoV-OC43 spike peptides, taken before COVID-19 vaccination. The source is a human donor who received a COVID-19 vaccine. Both conserved end residues are trimmed from each CDR3. A D gene is named only where the DNA matches it firmly.

J gene: TRBJ1-3
V gene: TRBV19
D gene: .
CDR3 protein: ASSPPPGAAGNTIY

J gene: TRBJ1-1
V gene: TRBV3-1/TRBV3-2
D gene: .
CDR3 protein: ASSQSPSGVRAF

J gene: TRBJ2-2
V gene: TRBV19
D gene: .
CDR3 protein: ASSTSGTVNTGELF

J gene: TRBJ1-2
V gene: TRBV7-5
D gene: .
CDR3 protein: ARPEGPSYRTAASYGYT

J gene: TRBJ2-3
V gene: TRBV5-1
D gene: .
CDR3 protein: ASSLSVSEDTQY

J gene: TRBJ1-1
V gene: TRBV10-3
D gene: .
CDR3 protein: AISESGGMDTEAF

J gene: TRBJ1-1
V gene: TRBV30
D gene: .
CDR3 protein: AWSRDGEAF

J gene: TRBJ2-5
V gene: TRBV19
D gene: .
CDR3 protein: ASSVGTAGRETQY

J gene: TRBJ2-1
V gene: TRBV24-1
D gene: TRBD1
CDR3 protein: ATGTGVTLNNEQF

J gene: TRBJ2-3
V gene: TRBV24-1
D gene: TRBD1
CDR3 protein: ATSDSGGRSTDTQY

J gene: TRBJ1-2
V gene: TRBV28
D gene: .
CDR3 protein: ASSLVRYGYT

J gene: TRBJ1-1
V gene: TRBV28
D gene: TRBD1
CDR3 protein: ASSSGTVNTEAF

J gene: TRBJ2-3
V gene: TRBV6-6
D gene: .
CDR3 protein: ASSYRAPSTDTQY

J gene: TRBJ1-5
V gene: TRBV12-3/TRBV12-4
D gene: .
CDR3 protein: ASSLTGNQPQH

J gene: TRBJ1-2
V gene: TRBV5-1
D gene: TRBD1
CDR3 protein: ASSLGQGADGYT

J gene: TRBJ1-2
V gene: TRBV7-9
D gene: .
CDR3 protein: ASSPFLGGGYGYT

J gene: TRBJ1-4
V gene: TRBV27
D gene: TRBD1
CDR3 protein: ASSLSGGANEKLF

J gene: TRBJ2-2
V gene: TRBV15
D gene: TRBD2
CDR3 protein: ATSPLGGRGFTGELF

J gene: TRBJ2-6
V gene: TRBV28
D gene: TRBD1
CDR3 protein: ASSLLILTGGLVSSGANVLT

J gene: TRBJ1-5
V gene: TRBV19
D gene: TRBD1
CDR3 protein: ASSERRGQGNQPQH

J gene: TRBJ2-3
V gene: TRBV10-1
D gene: TRBD1
CDR3 protein: ASSDRGPLTDTQY

J gene: TRBJ2-3
V gene: TRBV6-5
D gene: TRBD2
CDR3 protein: ASSYSRGGRTDTQY

J gene: TRBJ1-3
V gene: TRBV5-1
D gene: .
CDR3 protein: ASSPWETGNTIY

J gene: TRBJ2-5
V gene: TRBV12-5
D gene: .
CDR3 protein: ASGLVLGAGGETQY

J gene: TRBJ1-1
V gene: TRBV5-1
D gene: TRBD1
CDR3 protein: ASSLGQGGTEAF

J gene: TRBJ2-1
V gene: TRBV11-2
D gene: .
CDR3 protein: ASSRGVKLKF

J gene: TRBJ1-5
V gene: TRBV28
D gene: TRBD1
CDR3 protein: ASSRKPTGATYSNQPQH

J gene: TRBJ1-1
V gene: TRBV6-2/TRBV6-3
D gene: TRBD1
CDR3 protein: ASSPPGQGINTEAF

J gene: TRBJ1-2
V gene: TRBV18
D gene: TRBD1
CDR3 protein: ASSDSIDRVDGYT

J gene: TRBJ1-5
V gene: TRBV6-2/TRBV6-3
D gene: .
CDR3 protein: ASSYYPGQPQH

J gene: TRBJ2-6
V gene: TRBV4-1
D gene: TRBD1
CDR3 protein: ASSARSMTGLLSSGANVLT

J gene: TRBJ2-1
V gene: TRBV7-2
D gene: TRBD1
CDR3 protein: ASSLQAGGHNEQF

J gene: TRBJ1-1
V gene: TRBV6-5
D gene: .
CDR3 protein: ASNLGGSNRAEAF

J gene: TRBJ2-1
V gene: TRBV2
D gene: .
CDR3 protein: ASSEIIRSEQF

J gene: TRBJ1-2
V gene: TRBV2
D gene: .
CDR3 protein: ASSEGGYGYT

J gene: TRBJ1-1
V gene: TRBV7-2
D gene: .
CDR3 protein: ASSEEGETEAF

J gene: TRBJ2-3
V gene: TRBV10-1
D gene: .
CDR3 protein: ASSGRGTDTQY

J gene: TRBJ1-1
V gene: TRBV12-5
D gene: .
CDR3 protein: ASGLNRNTEAF

J gene: TRBJ1-2
V gene: TRBV5-1
D gene: TRBD1
CDR3 protein: ASSPLGAGGVHGYT

J gene: TRBJ2-1
V gene: TRBV7-2
D gene: .
CDR3 protein: ASSLAGGLNEQF

J gene: TRBJ1-4
V gene: TRBV7-2
D gene: .
CDR3 protein: ASSFTSTNEKLF

J gene: TRBJ2-1
V gene: TRBV5-1
D gene: .
CDR3 protein: ASSFILGGDEQF

J gene: TRBJ1-6
V gene: TRBV2
D gene: .
CDR3 protein: ASSGGHPLAGGSPLH

J gene: TRBJ1-1
V gene: TRBV6-5
D gene: TRBD1
CDR3 protein: ASRDRGRKTEAF

J gene: TRBJ2-6
V gene: TRBV14
D gene: TRBD1
CDR3 protein: ASSRSVGRGPGANVLT

J gene: TRBJ2-4
V gene: TRBV5-4
D gene: TRBD1
CDR3 protein: ASSLRQGGENIQY

J gene: TRBJ1-2
V gene: TRBV2
D gene: .
CDR3 protein: ASSDDEGLRGYT

J gene: TRBJ2-3
V gene: TRBV6-6
D gene: TRBD2
CDR3 protein: ASSYKSGESTDTQY

J gene: TRBJ1-6
V gene: TRBV11-2
D gene: TRBD1
CDR3 protein: ASSPPRTGDNSPLH

J gene: TRBJ1-4
V gene: TRBV2
D gene: .
CDR3 protein: ASIPRRATNEKLF

J gene: TRBJ2-5
V gene: TRBV2
D gene: TRBD2
CDR3 protein: ASSVLAGGQETQY

J gene: TRBJ1-1
V gene: TRBV6-5
D gene: TRBD1
CDR3 protein: ASSPDRGSKTEAF

J gene: TRBJ2-2
V gene: TRBV5-1
D gene: .
CDR3 protein: ASKDQVANTGELF

J gene: TRBJ1-3
V gene: TRBV2
D gene: .
CDR3 protein: ASSERGVVSGNTIY

J gene: TRBJ2-5
V gene: TRBV18
D gene: .
CDR3 protein: ASSPDVEETQY

J gene: TRBJ2-3
V gene: TRBV5-1
D gene: .
CDR3 protein: ASSLVQGTDTQY

J gene: TRBJ2-5
V gene: TRBV5-1
D gene: TRBD1
CDR3 protein: ASSTGQGAYGGETQY